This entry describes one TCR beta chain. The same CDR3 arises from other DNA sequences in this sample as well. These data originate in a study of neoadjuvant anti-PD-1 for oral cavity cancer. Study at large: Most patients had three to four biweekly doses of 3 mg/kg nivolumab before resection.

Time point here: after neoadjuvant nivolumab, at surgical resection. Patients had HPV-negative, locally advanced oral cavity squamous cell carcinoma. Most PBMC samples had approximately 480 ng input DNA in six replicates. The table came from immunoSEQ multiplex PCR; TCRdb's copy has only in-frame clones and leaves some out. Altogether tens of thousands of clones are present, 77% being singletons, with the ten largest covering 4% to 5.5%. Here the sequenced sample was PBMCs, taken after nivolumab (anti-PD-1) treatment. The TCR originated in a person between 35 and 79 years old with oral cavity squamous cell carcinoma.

The CDR3 region is CASSDRGGSLNEQYF. Written as DNA, the CDR3 is TGTGCCAGCAGCGACCGAGGCGGTAGTTTAAACGAGCAGTACTTC. The J gene is TRBJ2-7, the V gene TRBV7-9, with unresolved D. Germline V lookup: CDR1 SEHNR, CDR2 FQNEAQ (reference sequence). This CDR3 region has 15 residues. V was trimmed by 5 bases and J by 5 bases, leaving 19 bases between them.